These 17 T cell receptor beta chains originate from one sample sequenced in a study of T cells in narcolepsy. TCRdb's table, derived via immunoSEQ multiplex PCR, lists solely in-frame clones and lacks some. The sample holds about 30,000 clones, about four fifths seen once. The specimen was CD45RA- memory CD4+ T cells from PBMCs. All receptors come from a human donor with narcolepsy.

In its sample, this clone was seen a few times. Other DNA sequences in the same sample also yield this CDR3. V is TRBV19 and J is TRBJ1-5; TRBD1 agrees at 7 bases. Germline CDR1 LNHDA, CDR2 SQIVND (reference sequence). This CDR3 is 14 amino acids long. The junction had 4 bases not matched to a gene; V was cut back by 5 bases and J by 3 bases. CDR3 region: CASSRDRDNQPQHF. The CDR3 DNA sequence: TGTGCCAGTAGTCGAGACAGGGACAATCAGCCCCAGCATTTT.

The chain is built from TRBV2 and TRBJ1-4; D gene ambiguous. The CDR3 runs to 13 residues. Deletions cut 11 bases from V and 9 bases from J, with 19 bases between. Germline loops: CDR1 SNHLY, CDR2 FYNNEI. CDR3 in DNA: TGTGCCGGGATGCCAGGCGGTGGGCAAAAACTGTTTTTT. This gives the protein CAGMPGGGQKLFF.

The sample holds a few counts of this clone. The genes are TRBV4-1 and TRBJ2-3, with D possibly matching TRBD2 (7 bases). CDR3 length: 15 amino acids. Germline V lookup: CDR1 MGHRA, CDR2 YSYEKL. Trimming cost V 1 base and J 6 bases, with 14 bases left between them. The CDR3 loop reads CASSQARGASDTQYF. DNA of the CDR3: TGCGCCAGCAGCCAAGCCCGGGGGGCGTCCGATACGCAGTATTTT.

The chain recombines TRBV28 with TRBJ1-5, with 9 bases matching TRBD1. Germline V gives CDR1 MDHEN, CDR2 SYDVKM. The CDR3 loop spans 17 amino acids. V gave up 6 bases and J gave up 11 bases; unmatched junction bases: 20. The CDR3: CASSRKGTGFSREAQHF. The DNA for the CDR3 is TGTGCCAGCAGCCGGAAGGGGACAGGGTTTTCCCGAGAGGCCCAGCATTTT.

V and J are TRBV6-1 and TRBJ2-1; weak D call: TRBD2 (5 bases). Per germline, CDR1 MNHNS and CDR2 SASEGT. V was clipped by 5 bases and J by 11 bases, with 13 bases between them. The CDR3 is 12 amino acids. The CDR3 coding sequence is TGTGCCAGCAGTACCCCCGGAGGCAAGCAGTTCTTC. Translated: CASSTPGGKQFF.

This chain connects TRBV7-9 to TRBJ1-6, with a possible D match to TRBD1 (5 bases). Germline values: CDR1 SEHNR, CDR2 FQNEAQ (reference sequence). V shed 2 bases and J shed 7 bases, with 12 bases lying between them. The CDR3 has 15 amino acids. CDR3 nucleotide sequence: TGTGCCAGCAGCTTACGGGGAGGGGAAAATTCACCCCTCCACTTT. This translates into CASSLRGGENSPLHF. The full variable domain, completed using reference TRBV7-9 and TRBJ1-6, is DTGVSQNPRHKITKRGQNVTFRCDPISEHNRLYWYRQTLGQGPEFLTYFQNEAQLEKSRLLSDRFSAERPKGSFSTLEIQRTEQGDSAMYLCASSLRGGENSPLHFGNGTRLTVT.

This chain connects TRBV6-4 to TRBJ1-6; D is ambiguous. The length of the CDR3 is 14 residues. In germline, CDR1 is MRHNA, CDR2 SNTAGT. Trimming pared 3 bases from V and 7 bases from J, leaving 10 bases between. The CDR3 DNA reads TGTGCCAGCAGTGAACGGGGAAGAAATTCACCCCTCCACTTT. This codes for CASSERGRNSPLHF.

J is TRBJ2-2 and V is TRBV5-1, with a possible D match to TRBD2 (6 bases). V lost 0 bases and J lost 4, with 13 bases in between. CDR3 length: 16 amino acids. CDR1 and CDR2 from the germline V gene are SGHRS and YFSETQ. CDR3 nucleotide sequence: TGCGCCAGCAGCTTGGCCGGTCTAGCGAGCACCGGGGAGCTGTTTTTT. Protein sequence: CASSLAGLASTGELFF. Using reference TRBV5-1 and TRBJ2-2 for the parts outside the CDR3, the full variable domain is KAGVTQTPRYLIKTRGQQVTLSCSPISGHRSVSWYQQTPGQGLQFLFEYFSETQRNKGNFPGRFSGRQFSNSRSEMNVSTLELGDSALYLCASSLAGLASTGELFFGEGSRLTVL.

J is TRBJ2-3 and V is TRBV11-2; 7 bases fit TRBD1. Per germline, CDR1 SGHAT and CDR2 FQNNGV. This CDR3 has 15 residues. V was pared by 5 bases and J by 5 bases, with 10 bases of the junction left unmatched. As DNA, the CDR3 is TGTGCCAGCAGCCAAAACACAGGGGCCCTAGATACGCAGTATTTT. Protein product: CASSQNTGALDTQYF.

The chain has TRBV6-4 and TRBJ2-3, with D unclear. The CDR3 has 15 residues. Trimming removed 0 bases from V and 2 bases from J, with 9 bases in between. Per germline, CDR1 MRHNA and CDR2 SNTAGT. CDR3: CASSDSATSTDTQYF. In nucleotides, the CDR3 is TGTGCCAGCAGTGACTCAGCTACTTCCACAGATACGCAGTATTTT.

Regarding this clone: At the DNA level, this CDR3 is encoded by other sequences in the same sample as well. This chain connects TRBV5-1 to TRBJ2-2; D possibly uses TRBD1 or TRBD2 (6 bases each). Germline V gene lookup returns CDR1 SGHRS and CDR2 YFSETQ. CDR3 length equals 15 residues. The V and J ends lost 1 base and 7 bases respectively, with 14 bases between them. CDR3 region: CASSLNGGSVGELFF. The CDR3 DNA reads TGCGCCAGCAGCTTGAACGGGGGCTCGGTCGGGGAGCTGTTTTTT. Using reference TRBV5-1 and TRBJ2-2 for the parts outside the CDR3, the full variable domain is KAGVTQTPRYLIKTRGQQVTLSCSPISGHRSVSWYQQTPGQGLQFLFEYFSETQRNKGNFPGRFSGRQFSNSRSEMNVSTLELGDSALYLCASSLNGGSVGELFFGEGSRLTVL.

J is TRBJ1-3 and V is TRBV11-2; D is uncertain. Looked up from germline, CDR1 is SGHAT and CDR2 is FQNNGV. The germline V and J ends were trimmed by 5 bases and 0 bases, with 17 bases remaining between them. This CDR3 is 17 amino acids long. For the CDR3, the DNA is TGTGCCAGCAGCCTCCCGCCCGTCTTTAACTCTGGAAACACCATATATTTT. Its protein is CASSLPPVFNSGNTIYF. The variable domain in full, with the rest retrieved from reference TRBV11-2 and TRBJ1-3, is EAGVAQSPRYKIIEKRQSVAFWCNPISGHATLYWYQQILGQGPKLLIQFQNNGVVDDSQLPKDRFSAERLKGVDSTLKIQPAKLEDSAVYLCASSLPPVFNSGNTIYFGEGSWLTVV.

The count of this clone is one. The CDR3 DNA follows: TGTGCCAGCAGCTCCTACACTCGCGAGCAGTACTTC. Encoded protein: CASSSYTREQYF. This chain connects TRBV5-5 to TRBJ2-7, with D uncertain. This CDR3 has 12 residues. Germline V gene lookup returns CDR1 SGHKS and CDR2 YYEKEE (reference sequence). V was trimmed by 3 bases and J by 6 bases, leaving 10 bases between them.

V and J are TRBV6-5 and TRBJ2-7, with 7 bases fitting TRBD2. V was clipped by 2 bases and J by 3 bases; unmatched bases: 10. CDR3 length: 16 amino acids. Germline CDR1 reads MNHEY; CDR2 reads SVGAGI. The CDR3 DNA is TGTGCCAGCAGTTACCCTAACGGGCGGGGGAACTACGAGCAGTACTTC. This encodes CASSYPNGRGNYEQYF.

The V and J genes are TRBV12-5 and TRBJ1-2; D may be TRBD1 (5 bases). Germline V gene sequence: CDR1 LGHNT, CDR2 FRNRAP. V gave up 7 bases and J gave up 4 bases, with 10 bases separating them. This CDR3 is built from 12 residues. CDR3 loop: CASAKDSYGYTF. CDR3 bases: TGTGCTAGTGCCAAAGACAGCTATGGCTACACCTTC. Using reference TRBV12-5 and TRBJ1-2 for the parts outside the CDR3, the full variable domain is DARVTQTPRHKVTEMGQEVTMRCQPILGHNTVFWYRQTMMQGLELLAYFRNRAPLDDSGMPKDRFSAEMPDATLATLKIQPSEPRDSAVYFCASAKDSYGYTFGSGTRLTVV.

This clone was observed a handful of times. The chain combines TRBV7-9 with TRBJ1-6, with D maybe TRBD1 (6 bases). Looked up from germline, CDR1 is SEHNR and CDR2 is FQNEAQ (reference sequence). The ends were cut back, 6 bases at V and 5 bases at J, with 14 bases in the middle. CDR3 length: 15 residues. This chain's CDR3 is CASRPIGGNNSPLHF. The CDR3 DNA reads as TGTGCCAGCAGGCCGATAGGGGGGAATAATTCACCCCTCCACTTT.

The V and J genes are TRBV30 and TRBJ1-2, with unresolved D. Trimming stripped 7 bases from V and 5 bases from J, with 17 bases between. The CDR3 runs to 13 residues. Germline V gives CDR1 GTSNPN, CDR2 SVGIG (reference sequence). The CDR3 sequence: CASTDPTSYGYTF. As DNA, the CDR3 is TGTGCCTCCACCGACCCTACCTCATATGGCTACACCTTC.